One sample yielded the 22 T cell receptor beta chains listed below, sequenced in a study of blood T cell repertoires in COVID-19 (TCRdb year 2020). Preparation of the library involved the immunoSEQ multiplex PCR assay. TCRdb provides this immuneACCESS table in a form limited to in-frame rearrangements. Some clones are lacking; in checked studies, under half of them reflect an unresolved V gene, and why the rest are absent is not known. This sample comprises roughly 72,000 clones, 82% of them detected only once. The ten top clones hold roughly an eighth of the sample. The specimen sequenced was peripheral blood. Source of these receptors: a woman older than 75 with acute or convalescent COVID-19.

This clone showed up just a few times. The chain couples TRBV7-9 to TRBJ1-2, with D possibly being TRBD1 (5 bases). This CDR3 region has 13 residues. Per the germline V gene, CDR1 is SEHNR and CDR2 is FQNEAQ (reference sequence). Trimming shortened V by 5 bases and J by 4 bases, and 11 bases separated the two germline ends. The chain's CDR3 is CASSHRWGYGYTF. The CDR3 bases are TGTGCCAGCAGCCACAGGTGGGGCTATGGCTACACCTTC.

V usage is TRBV5-5 and J usage is TRBJ2-5, with D maybe TRBD2 (6 bases). Germline assignment: CDR1 SGHKS and CDR2 YYEKEE (reference sequence). The V end lost 4 bases, the J end lost 0 bases, and 10 bases lay between the germline ends. The CDR3 is made up of 14 amino acids. The DNA of the CDR3 is TGTGCCAGCAGCCCGGGACTGAACCAAGAGACCCAGTACTTC. This sequence encodes CASSPGLNQETQYF.

The gene calls are TRBV6-2 or TRBV6-3 and TRBJ1-1; no firm D call. There are 14 residues in the CDR3. Germline V gene data show CDR1 as MNHEY and CDR2 as SVGEGT. V lost 0 bases and J 1 base, leaving 6 bases between the germline ends. CDR3 amino acids: CASSYSSPNTEAFF. CDR3 sequence (DNA): TGTGCCAGCAGTTACTCGAGCCCGAACACTGAAGCTTTCTTT.

The chain joins TRBV27 to TRBJ1-1, with TRBD1 matching 7 bases. The CDR3 consists of 17 residues. Germline V gives CDR1 MNHEY, CDR2 SMNVEV (reference sequence). The ends lost 5 bases at V and 6 bases at J; junction bases unmatched: 18. The CDR3 DNA follows: TGTGCCAGCAGTCCCTACCGGGCAGGGGGAGTCAAATCTGAAGCTTTCTTT. Residues: CASSPYRAGGVKSEAFF.

This chain uses TRBV2 with TRBJ1-2; the D is unclear. The CDR3 sequence is 13 residues long. Trimming stripped 5 bases from V and 8 bases from J, with 15 bases between. The germline CDR1 and CDR2 sequences are SNHLY and FYNNEI. CDR3 sequence (DNA): TGTGCCAGCAGTCGCGGCAGGCGGGAAGGCTACACCTTC. Translated: CASSRGRREGYTF.

This rearrangement joins TRBV11-2 to TRBJ2-4; 9 bases match TRBD2. The germline CDR1 and CDR2 sequences are SGHAT and FQNNGV. V trimming: 5 bases; J trimming: 8 bases; junction bases outside the gene matches: 22. The CDR3 loop spans 19 amino acids. The CDR3 DNA follows: TGTGCCAGCAGCCATAGCGTTGAGACTAGCGGTTTTAGCCCGGACATTCAGTACTTC. This codes for CASSHSVETSGFSPDIQYF.

The rearrangement joins TRBV28 to TRBJ2-5; D is unresolved. Germline V gene lookup returns CDR1 MDHEN and CDR2 SYDVKM. Between the trimmed V and J ends, which lost 2 bases and 1 base, there was a span of 8 bases. The CDR3 runs 14 residues. The CDR3 loop reads CASSLPLRQETQYF. In DNA form, the CDR3 reads TGTGCCAGCAGTTTACCCCTTCGCCAAGAGACCCAGTACTTC.

This chain joins TRBV19 and TRBJ1-1, with 7 positions matching TRBD1. J gave up 0 bases and V 8 bases, and 6 bases lay outside the gene matches. The CDR3 extends over 14 amino acids. Looked up from germline, CDR1 is LNHDA and CDR2 is SQIVND (reference sequence). This CDR3 reads CASVRDSMNTEAFF. The CDR3 region has the DNA TGTGCCAGTGTCCGGGACAGCATGAACACTGAAGCTTTCTTT.

This rearrangement joins TRBV6-6 to TRBJ1-6; TRBD1 is a possible D gene (5 bases). This CDR3 spans 15 amino acids. Trimming removed 2 bases from V and 5 bases from J, with 10 bases in between. The germline V gene encodes CDR1 MNHNY and CDR2 SVGAGI (reference sequence). In nucleotides, the CDR3 is TGTGCCAGCAGTTACACCGGACATGATAATTCACCCCTCCACTTT. The encoded protein is CASSYTGHDNSPLHF.

The chain recombines TRBV5-1 with TRBJ2-1; 8 bases are a match to TRBD2. V trimming: 1 base; J trimming: 3 bases; junction bases outside the gene matches: 15. The CDR3 totals 19 residues. Germline CDR1 and CDR2: SGHRS and YFSETQ. CDR3 amino acids: CASSLLLAEDEAFYNEQFF. The CDR3 DNA is TGCGCCAGCAGCTTGTTACTAGCGGAGGACGAAGCCTTCTACAATGAGCAGTTCTTC.

V gene TRBV6-5 combines with J gene TRBJ2-7; 7 bases line up with TRBD2. Losses at the gene ends were 5 bases for V and 10 bases for J; bases not matched to a gene: 14. Germline CDR1 MNHEY, CDR2 SVGAGI. The CDR3 consists of 14 residues. The CDR3 DNA follows: TGTGCCAGCAGTCCCTCCGGGACTACGAAGGAACAGTACTTC. Protein product: CASSPSGTTKEQYF.

The V call is TRBV18, the J call TRBJ1-5; 9 bases are shared with TRBD1. This CDR3 is 15 amino acids long. The junction had 12 bases not matched to a gene; V was cut back by 6 bases and J by 9 bases. In germline, CDR1 is KGHSH, CDR2 LQKENI. CDR3 loop: CASSLTGGEGRPQHF. CDR3 in DNA: TGTGCCAGCTCTCTTACAGGGGGCGAAGGGCGGCCCCAGCATTTT.

The gene calls are TRBV7-9 and TRBJ1-2, with unresolved D. Germline V gives CDR1 SEHNR, CDR2 FQNEAQ (reference sequence). The CDR3 contains 13 residues. Trimming shortened V by 4 bases and J by 2 bases, and 8 bases separated the two germline ends. CDR3 residues: CASSSPGNYGYTF. The CDR3 DNA sequence: TGTGCCAGCAGCTCCCCCGGGAACTATGGCTACACCTTC.

V usage is TRBV11-2 and J usage is TRBJ2-1; D is ambiguous. This CDR3 region has 12 residues. CDR1 is SGHAT and CDR2 is FQNNGV in the germline V gene. V was clipped by 1 base and J by 8 bases, with 6 bases between them. This chain's CDR3 is CASSLVAHEQFF. Written as DNA, the CDR3 is TGTGCCAGCAGCTTAGTTGCGCATGAGCAGTTCTTC.

The chain carries TRBV19 and TRBJ1-1, with 10 bases identical to TRBD1. The V segment lost 5 bases and the J segment 13 bases; nucleotides outside the gene matches: 10. The CDR3 has 13 residues. Germline V CDR1 and CDR2: LNHDA, SQIVND (reference sequence). CDR3 nucleotides: TGTGCCAGTAGTTATCGGGACAGGGGAAACGGTTTCTTT. It is translated as CASSYRDRGNGFF.

This chain connects TRBV6-5 to TRBJ2-2; 7 nucleotides agree with TRBD1. The CDR3 consists of 14 residues. V shed 6 bases and J 2 bases; nucleotides not matched to a gene: 3. Germline values: CDR1 MNHEY, CDR2 SVGAGI. The CDR3 sequence: CASRRQGNTGELFF. CDR3 coding DNA: TGTGCCAGCAGACGACAGGGAAACACCGGGGAGCTGTTTTTT.

The genes are TRBV28 and TRBJ2-5; D is perhaps TRBD2 (7 bases). Trimming took off 10 bases at V and 4 bases at J, with 19 bases between the two ends. Germline CDR1 reads MDHEN; CDR2 reads SYDVKM. The CDR3 sequence is 14 residues long. The CDR3 loop reads CATAEGGLGETQYF. The CDR3 DNA is TGTGCCACTGCCGAGGGGGGGCTCGGAGAGACCCAGTACTTC.

The J gene is TRBJ1-1, the V gene TRBV3-1 (or the pseudogene TRBV3-2); D remains ambiguous. Germline assignment: CDR1 LGHDT and CDR2 YNNKEL (reference sequence). Trimming took 3 bases from V and 0 from J, leaving 14 bases between them. The CDR3 has 16 amino acids. DNA for the CDR3: TGTGCCAGCAGCCACCAACCGCCGGGTATGAACACTGAAGCTTTCTTT. It is translated as CASSHQPPGMNTEAFF.

The chain recombines TRBV11-1 with TRBJ1-1; weak D call: TRBD1 (5 bases). CDR1 and CDR2 from the germline V gene are SGHAT and FQDESV (reference sequence). The V end was cut by 4 bases, the J end by 1 base, with 13 bases between. The CDR3 sequence is 15 residues long. The CDR3 nucleotides read TGTGCCAGCAGCTCCGACAGCGCTTGGAACACTGAAGCTTTCTTT. This gives the protein CASSSDSAWNTEAFF.

V is TRBV10-3 and J is TRBJ2-1; the D is unclear. The CDR3 has 15 amino acids. The V end lost 1 base, the J end lost 5 bases, and 12 bases lay between the germline ends. Germline loops: CDR1 ENHRY, CDR2 SYGVKD. The CDR3: CAISEFSPINNEQFF. The DNA of the CDR3 is TGTGCCATCAGTGAGTTTAGTCCAATTAACAATGAGCAGTTCTTC.

The genes are TRBV6-6 and TRBJ2-7; D unclear. Germline-derived CDR1 and CDR2 are MNHNY and SVGAGI (reference sequence). The germline V and J ends were trimmed by 5 bases and 6 bases, with 8 bases remaining between them. The CDR3 is 11 amino acids. CDR3 in DNA: TGTGCCAGCAGTCTACACGCCGAGCAGTACTTC. Residues: CASSLHAEQYF.

The chain combines TRBV19 with TRBJ1-6; 7 bases are shared with TRBD1. CDR3 size: 15 residues. With V trimmed by 5 bases and J by 7 bases, 8 bases remained unmatched. Per the germline V gene, CDR1 is LNHDA and CDR2 is SQIVND (reference sequence). The CDR3 sequence is CASSLRTGRNSPLHF. Written as DNA, the CDR3 is TGTGCCAGTAGTCTACGGACAGGCCGGAATTCACCCCTCCACTTT.